A single sample gave rise to the 4 T cell receptor beta chains below, sequenced in a study of blood T cell repertoires in COVID-19. The assay was immunoSEQ multiplex PCR, and TCRdb's table has in-frame clones only and misses some. Among approximately 270,000 clones listed, 75% to 90% were seen once. Sequencing was performed on peripheral blood. The origin of the receptors is a middle-aged man with acute or convalescent COVID-19.

This rearrangement joins TRBV3-1 (or the pseudogene TRBV3-2) to TRBJ1-2, with D hard to call. Between the trimmed V and J ends, which lost 3 bases and 3 bases, there was a span of 8 bases. This CDR3 has 13 amino acids. Germline V gene data show CDR1 as LGHDT and CDR2 as YNNKEL (reference sequence). CDR3: CASSQSRYYGYTF. In nucleotides, the CDR3 is TGTGCCAGCAGCCAGTCCAGATACTATGGCTACACCTTC.

This chain uses TRBV19 with TRBJ1-2, with 8 bases aligning to TRBD1. J was trimmed by 3 bases and V by 7 bases; bases with no gene match: 10. The CDR3 runs 15 residues. Germline lookup yields CDR1 LNHDA and CDR2 SQIVND (reference sequence). The CDR3 region has the DNA TGTGCCAGTACCCTCCGACAGGGGAAGGACTATGGCTACACCTTC. Amino acid sequence: CASTLRQGKDYGYTF.

The V call is TRBV18, the J call TRBJ1-5; a possible D gene is TRBD1 (5 bases). CDR1 is KGHSH and CDR2 is LQKENI in the germline V gene. V was trimmed by 2 bases and J by 1 base, leaving 9 bases between them. This CDR3 comprises 15 residues. The CDR3 is CASSPWGQSNQPQHF. CDR3 coding DNA: TGTGCCAGCTCACCATGGGGCCAGAGCAATCAGCCCCAGCATTTT.

The J gene is TRBJ2-2, the V gene TRBV5-1; no definite D call. Trimming shortened V by 5 bases and J by 0 bases, and 14 bases separated the two germline ends. The CDR3 totals 16 residues. From germline, CDR1 is SGHRS and CDR2 YFSETQ. The CDR3 loop is CASRPRPPPNTGELFF. Here the CDR3 DNA reads TGCGCCAGCAGACCTAGGCCTCCCCCGAACACCGGGGAGCTGTTTTTT.